The entry below describes one T cell receptor (beta chain). These data originate in a study of blood T cell repertoires in COVID-19. Study as a whole: Samples taken during acute and convalescent COVID-19 were collected in the United States, Italy and Spain. T cells, B-cell-depleted T cells, or PBMCs supplied cDNA or gDNA.

The CDR3 is 17 amino acids. Germline V gives CDR1 LNHDA, CDR2 SQIVND (reference sequence). The trim removed 7 bases at V and 0 bases at J, leaving 14 bases unmatched. In the authors' workflow: Cell counts per sample came from amplifying reference gene primers. Assay used: immunoSEQ multiplex PCR; TCRdb lists only in-frame clones, some missing. The V and J calls and clone size were taken over from that table, and D and trimming were inferred from the DNA. The sample yields about 120,000 clones, 85% seen once. The sample was peripheral blood. The clonotype comes from an elderly man with acute or convalescent COVID-19. V usage is TRBV19 and J usage is TRBJ1-1; 7 bases map to TRBD1. The CDR3 DNA reads as TGTGCCAGTAAGGGGGCGGCGACAGATCCGATGAACACTGAAGCTTTCTTT. Its translation is CASKGAATDPMNTEAFF.